The 17 T cell receptor beta chains presented below share a single source sample, sequenced in a study of chemoradiotherapy in HPV16-positive cancers. Clones were sequenced by immunoSEQ multiplex PCR, and TCRdb holds only the in-frame ones, with some missing. The table shows under 30,000 clones, with less than 95% occurring only once. Sampling was performed from a patient who underwent chemoradiotherapy. These receptors came from a human donor with HPV-associated anogenital cancer.

The chain combines TRBV5-4 with TRBJ2-3; TRBD1 might be the D (6 bases). The V and J ends lost 4 bases and 5 bases respectively, with 20 bases between them. The CDR3 has 16 residues. Germline CDR1 reads SGHNT; CDR2 reads YYREEE (reference sequence). In DNA form, the CDR3 reads TGTGCCAGCAGCGGGTGGGACACCGGAGGTATAGATACGCAGTATTTT. Translated: CASSGWDTGGIDTQYF.

The chain joins TRBV14 to TRBJ2-3, with D possibly being TRBD1 (5 bases). This CDR3 comprises 16 residues. Germline lookup yields CDR1 SGHDN and CDR2 FVKESK. V lost 4 bases and J 0 bases, leaving 14 bases between the germline ends. CDR3 in amino acids: CASSLRGRASTDTQYF. The CDR3 bases are TGTGCCAGCAGCCTAAGAGGCAGGGCGAGCACAGATACGCAGTATTTT.

The chain links TRBV15 to TRBJ1-3; D is uncertain. There are 16 residues in the CDR3. Trimming pared 0 bases from V and 4 bases from J, leaving 13 bases between. Germline CDR1 reads LNHNV; CDR2 reads YYDKDF (reference sequence). CDR3 residues: CATSRELSMAGNTIYF. The DNA of the CDR3 is TGTGCCACCAGCAGAGAACTATCTATGGCGGGAAACACCATATATTTT. Full variable domain (remainder filled in from reference TRBV15 and TRBJ1-3): DAMVIQNPRYQVTQFGKPVTLSCSQTLNHNVMYWYQQKSSQAPKLLFHYYDKDFNNEADTPDNFQSRRPNTSFCFLDIRSPGLGDTAMYLCATSRELSMAGNTIYFGEGSWLTVV.

Written as DNA, the CDR3 is TGTGCCTGGAGTCCCCCAGGGGGTGAGAATGAAAAACTGTTTTTT. This gives the protein CAWSPPGGENEKLFF. V is TRBV30 and J is TRBJ1-4, with 7 bases aligning to TRBD1. V was clipped by 2 bases and J by 5 bases; unmatched bases: 8. Germline loops: CDR1 GTSNPN, CDR2 SVGIG (reference sequence). The CDR3 has 15 residues. Full variable domain (rest looked up from reference TRBV30 and TRBJ1-4): SQTIHQWPATLVQPVGSPLSLECTVEGTSNPNLYWYRQAAGRGLQLLFYSVGIGQISSEVPQNLSASRPQDRQFILSSKKLLLSDSGFYLCAWSPPGGENEKLFFGSGTQLSVL.

Only a few counts were recorded for this clone. The gene calls are TRBV6-6 and TRBJ2-4, with 9 bases identical to TRBD2. The V segment lost 6 bases and the J segment 4 bases; nucleotides outside the gene matches: 7. The CDR3 is 15 residues long. The germline V gene has CDR1 MNHNY and CDR2 SVGAGI (reference sequence). The DNA for the CDR3 is TGTGCCAGCAGACAGACTAGCGGATCTAAAAACATTCAGTACTTC. The encoded protein is CASRQTSGSKNIQYF.

The gene calls are TRBV5-5 and TRBJ2-7, with 7 bases matching TRBD1. Trimming took 4 bases from V and 3 from J; bases not matched to a gene: 10. Germline values: CDR1 SGHKS, CDR2 YYEKEE (reference sequence). CDR3 size: 15 residues. CDR3: CASSTLGQLDYEQYF. The CDR3 DNA sequence: TGTGCCAGCAGCACACTGGGACAGCTAGACTACGAGCAGTACTTC.

The V and J genes are TRBV29-1 and TRBJ1-2; the D gene is possibly TRBD1 (5 bases). Trimming pared 0 bases from V and 2 bases from J, leaving 10 bases between. Germline V gene sequence: CDR1 SQVTM, CDR2 ANQGSEA. The CDR3 is 14 amino acids. Here the CDR3 reads CSVEDGSGNYGYTF. In DNA form, the CDR3 reads TGCAGCGTTGAAGACGGGTCAGGGAACTATGGCTACACCTTC.

This clone was detected once. This rearrangement joins TRBV18 to TRBJ1-1; TRBD1 aligns across 7 bases. The CDR3 has 15 residues. Germline V gene sequence: CDR1 KGHSH, CDR2 LQKENI. V shed 3 bases, J shed 0 bases, and the junction held 4 bases outside the gene matches. The CDR3 sequence: CASSPTGTVNTEAFF. The CDR3 coding sequence is TGTGCCAGCTCACCGACCGGGACAGTGAACACTGAAGCTTTCTTT.

The genes are TRBV4-1 and TRBJ2-5; no clear D. Looked up from germline, CDR1 is MGHRA and CDR2 is YSYEKL. V lost 3 bases, J lost 3 bases, and 14 bases lay in between. The CDR3 spans 15 residues. The CDR3: CASSQALGRKETQYF. The CDR3 nucleotides are TGCGCCAGCAGCCAGGCCCTCGGAAGAAAAGAGACCCAGTACTTC.

The chain carries TRBV28 and TRBJ1-2, with TRBD1 as a possible D gene (5 bases). CDR1 and CDR2 from the germline V gene are MDHEN and SYDVKM. The V end was cut by 4 bases, the J end by 1 base, with 10 bases between. This CDR3 region has 14 residues. CDR3 nucleotides: TGTGCCAGCAGTTCAGGGAGGGTTAACTATGGCTACACCTTC. Its protein is CASSSGRVNYGYTF.

The chain joins TRBV7-6 to TRBJ1-1; D gene uncertain. The CDR3 loop spans 11 amino acids. Germline lookup yields CDR1 SGHVS and CDR2 FNYEAQ. V was shortened by 2 bases and J by 5 bases, with 3 bases between the two germline ends. The chain's CDR3 is CASSLSTEAFF. The DNA of the CDR3 is TGTGCCAGCAGCTTAAGTACTGAAGCTTTCTTT. The whole variable domain, remainder taken from reference TRBV7-6 and TRBJ1-1, is GAGVSQSPRYKVTKRGQDVALRCDPISGHVSLYWYRQALGQGPEFLTYFNYEAQQDKSGLPNDRFSAERPEGSISTLTIQRTEQRDSAMYRCASSLSTEAFFGQGTRLTVV.

The gene calls are TRBV7-9 and TRBJ2-3; D might be TRBD1 (5 bases). The CDR3 sequence is 16 residues long. Trimming took 0 bases from V and 2 from J, leaving 12 bases between them. Germline V CDR1 and CDR2: SEHNR, FQNEAQ (reference sequence). CDR3 region: CASSLAATALTDTQYF. The CDR3 coding sequence is TGTGCCAGCAGCTTAGCCGCGACAGCCCTCACAGATACGCAGTATTTT.

This clone was found once. The chain couples TRBV6-1 to TRBJ2-2; 9 bases agree with TRBD1. The CDR3 runs to 15 residues. Germline values: CDR1 MNHNS, CDR2 SASEGT. Unmatched junction bases numbered 6, after V lost 6 bases and J lost 4 bases. CDR3 DNA: TGTGCCAGCAGGGACAGGGGATGGAGCACCGGGGAGCTGTTTTTT. Translation gives CASRDRGWSTGELFF.

The genes are TRBV5-1 and TRBJ2-5; 7 nucleotides align to TRBD1. Trimming at V came to 1 base and at J to 1 base, leaving 4 bases not matched to a gene. The CDR3 extends over 15 amino acids. In germline, CDR1 is SGHRS, CDR2 YFSETQ. CDR3 nucleotides: TGCGCCAGCAGCTTGCAAGGGGGCCCCCAAGAGACCCAGTACTTC. Translation: CASSLQGGPQETQYF.

There are a few counts of this clone. The chain employs TRBV6-5 and TRBJ1-2, with a possible D match to TRBD1 (5 bases). There are 15 residues in the CDR3. Germline V gene lookup returns CDR1 MNHEY and CDR2 SVGAGI. Between the trimmed V and J ends, which lost 2 bases and 8 bases, there was a span of 18 bases. For the CDR3, the DNA is TGTGCCAGCAGTTACAATTGGGACTCGGGCGGCGGCTACACCTTC. This sequence encodes CASSYNWDSGGGYTF.

V and J are TRBV28 and TRBJ1-1; TRBD1 is a possible D gene (6 bases). The CDR3 totals 15 residues. Germline CDR1 MDHEN, CDR2 SYDVKM. V lost 4 bases and J 1 base, leaving 13 bases between the germline ends. CDR3 sequence: CASSYPGHPNTEAFF. The CDR3 DNA is TGTGCCAGCAGTTATCCGGGACACCCGAACACTGAAGCTTTCTTT.

The rearrangement links TRBV4-1 to TRBJ2-3; the match to TRBD2 covers 10 bases. J lost 3 bases, V lost 0 bases, and 3 bases had no gene match. Germline-derived CDR1 and CDR2 are MGHRA and YSYEKL. The CDR3 contains 16 residues. This chain's CDR3 is CASSQDGLAVTDTQYF. For the CDR3, the DNA is TGCGCCAGCAGCCAAGACGGACTAGCGGTTACAGATACGCAGTATTTT.